One and the same sample provided the 18 T cell receptor beta chains below, sequenced in a study of Graves' ophthalmopathy and Graves' hyperthyroidism. The authors amplified TCR beta CDR3 regions, and they did so from RNA transcripts for repertoire sequencing. First-round RT-PCR employed HTBI primers, with a second-round multiplex PCR after it. Each CDR3 protein gets one entry after TCRdb re-called the multiplex PCR reads with MiXCR. The top ten clones hold roughly 8.9% of a sample with 150,000 to 200,000 distinct CDR3 sequences, approximately 40% of them seen once. Source material: peripheral blood. The receptors originated from a young man with Graves' ophthalmopathy.

The chain uses TRBV5-1 and TRBJ1-1, with D perhaps matching TRBD1 (5 bases). Germline CDR1 SGHRS, CDR2 YFSETQ. Between the trimmed V and J ends, which lost 5 bases and 8 bases, there was a span of 13 bases. The CDR3 sequence is 12 residues long. The CDR3 DNA sequence: TGCGCCAGCAGTGGACGGGGCCAGGAAGCTTTCTTT. This encodes CASSGRGQEAFF.

The genes are TRBV5-1 and TRBJ2-7; TRBD1 might be the D (6 bases). With 3 bases removed from V and 6 bases from J, the gap between germline ends came to 13 bases. The CDR3 sequence is 13 residues long. Germline CDR1 SGHRS, CDR2 YFSETQ. This chain's CDR3 is CASSWGMGAEQYF. Written as DNA, the CDR3 is TGCGCCAGCAGCTGGGGTATGGGGGCCGAGCAGTACTTC.

This clonotype was recorded many times. V usage is TRBV5-6 and J usage is TRBJ2-5, with 12 bases that match TRBD2. V was pared by 4 bases and J by 6 bases, with 7 bases of the junction left unmatched. There are 15 residues in the CDR3. Germline values: CDR1 SGHDT, CDR2 YYEEEE. The CDR3 sequence is CASSRWTSGKKTQYF. CDR3 DNA sequence: TGTGCCAGCAGCCGATGGACTAGCGGGAAGAAGACCCAGTACTTC.

This clonotype was seen at least ten times. One end of the junction is discordant with germline, which a read error may explain. The chain uses TRBV20-1 and TRBJ1-5, with 10 bases lining up with TRBD1. CDR1 is DFQATT, CDR2 SNEGSKA, per germline (reference sequence). The CDR3 consists of 16 residues. The CDR3: CGAQAGQGHSNQPQHF. CDR3 sequence (DNA): TGCGGTGCCCAGGCGGGACAGGGGCATAGCAATCAGCCCCAGCATTTT.

This clonotype appeared many times. The chain carries TRBV6-2 or TRBV6-3 and TRBJ2-2; D gene ambiguous. The germline V gene has CDR1 MNHEY and CDR2 SVGEGT. Trimming took 0 bases from V and 4 from J, leaving 6 bases between them. The CDR3 length is 14 residues. CDR3 DNA: TGTGCCAGCAGTTACTCGCAGCTCACCGGGGAGCTGTTTTTT. This gives the protein CASSYSQLTGELFF.

This clonotype was picked up many times. This chain links TRBV9 with TRBJ2-5, with D unclear. This CDR3 has 13 amino acids. Germline V gives CDR1 SGDLS, CDR2 YYNGEE. Trimming removed 0 bases at V and 4 bases at J, with 7 bases between. CDR3 region: CASSVGVGETQYF. CDR3 in DNA: TGTGCCAGCAGCGTAGGGGTGGGAGAGACCCAGTACTTC.

This chain links TRBV7-2 with TRBJ1-1; 11 bases map to TRBD1. V dropped 5 bases and J dropped 5; count of bases not matched to a gene: 7. Germline assignment: CDR1 SGHTA and CDR2 FQGNSA. The CDR3 has 15 amino acids. The CDR3 loop reads CASSKRTGGGTEAFF. The CDR3 DNA reads as TGTGCCAGCAGCAAACGGACAGGGGGCGGGACTGAAGCTTTCTTT.

This chain joins TRBV11-2 and TRBJ2-7; 7 nucleotides line up with TRBD2. The germline gives CDR1 SGHAT, CDR2 FQNNGV. The CDR3 loop spans 17 amino acids. With 1 base clipped from V and 2 bases from J, the junction kept 11 bases outside the gene matches. The CDR3 sequence is CASSLGWGSGVAYEQYF. CDR3 bases: TGTGCCAGCAGCTTAGGATGGGGGAGCGGGGTAGCCTACGAGCAGTACTTC.

This clonotype was observed at least ten times. The V call is TRBV20-1, the J call TRBJ1-2; TRBD1 might be the D (6 bases). V lost 1 base and J lost 2, with 14 bases in between. This CDR3 region has 15 residues. CDR1 and CDR2 from the germline V gene are DFQATT and SNEGSKA (reference sequence). In DNA, the CDR3 is TGCAGTGCTAGAGGCGGATACAGGGTAAACTATGGCTACACCTTC. Encoded protein: CSARGGYRVNYGYTF.

The chain recombines TRBV4-2 with TRBJ2-2; 8 bases are shared with TRBD2. The CDR3 totals 15 residues. CDR1 LGHNA and CDR2 YNFKEQ come from the germline V gene. The ends lost 0 bases at V and 5 bases at J; junction bases unmatched: 2. CDR3 sequence: CASSQDPSGTGELFF. In nucleotides, the CDR3 is TGTGCCAGCAGCCAAGACCCTAGCGGGACCGGGGAGCTGTTTTTT.

This clonotype was recorded at least ten times. This chain uses TRBV19 with TRBJ1-1, with D perhaps matching TRBD1 (6 bases). V was pared by 5 bases and J by 0 bases, with 13 bases between. Germline CDR1 reads LNHDA; CDR2 reads SQIVND (reference sequence). The CDR3 sequence is 15 residues long. The CDR3 region is CASSPRTVMNTEAFF. The CDR3 DNA follows: TGTGCCAGTAGTCCCCGGACAGTTATGAACACTGAAGCTTTCTTT.

This clonotype was detected ten times or more. The rearrangement joins TRBV4-3 to TRBJ1-2; unclear D gene. Trimming took 0 bases from V and 5 from J, leaving 10 bases between them. The CDR3 is 14 residues long. Germline V gene sequence: CDR1 LGHNA, CDR2 YSLEER. The CDR3 region has the DNA TGCGCCAGCAGCCAAGATTCTACGGATTATGGCTACACCTTC. Translated, it gives CASSQDSTDYGYTF.

This clonotype was detected ten times or more. The chain couples TRBV13 to TRBJ2-7; unclear D gene. V lost 7 bases to trimming and J lost 4 bases, with 14 bases between them. The germline V gene has CDR1 PRHDT and CDR2 FYEKMQ (reference sequence). The CDR3 extends over 13 amino acids. CDR3 sequence: CASNPELGYEQYF. In DNA form, the CDR3 reads TGTGCCAGCAACCCCGAACTTGGATACGAGCAGTACTTC.

This clonotype was detected ten times or more. This chain uses TRBV4-2 with TRBJ1-2; perhaps TRBD1 as D (5 bases). Germline V gene lookup returns CDR1 LGHNA and CDR2 YNFKEQ. The CDR3 consists of 15 residues. V lost 4 bases, J lost 0 bases, and 12 bases lay in between. The CDR3, as DNA: TGTGCCAGCAGCCTAAAGGACATCCCTAACTATGGCTACACCTTC. It codes for CASSLKDIPNYGYTF.

This clonotype was seen repeatedly, ten times or more. The chain couples TRBV19 to TRBJ2-5; D is uncertain. Germline CDR1 LNHDA, CDR2 SQIVND (reference sequence). CDR3 size: 16 residues. V was pared by 5 bases and J by 0 bases, with 16 bases between. The CDR3 DNA sequence: TGTGCCAGTAGTGGGAAGCCCTACCTCTACCAAGAGACCCAGTACTTC. It encodes CASSGKPYLYQETQYF.

This clonotype was counted ten times or more. J is TRBJ1-3 and V is TRBV28, with unresolved D. In germline, CDR1 is MDHEN, CDR2 SYDVKM. V was shortened by 3 bases and J by 4 bases, with 4 bases between the two germline ends. The CDR3 loop spans 12 amino acids. The CDR3 region is CASSFGGNTIYF. In nucleotides, the CDR3 is TGTGCCAGCAGTTTCGGGGGAAACACCATATATTTT. The full variable domain, in which reference TRBV28 and TRBJ1-3 provide the parts outside the CDR3, is DVKVTQSSRYLVKRTGEKVFLECVQDMDHENMFWYRQDPGLGLRLIYFSYDVKMKEKGDIPEGYSVSREKKERFSLILESASTNQTSMYLCASSFGGNTIYFGEGSWLTVV.

This clonotype has at least ten counts. The conserved closing phenylalanine or tryptophan is absent in this CDR3, likely reflecting a read error. This chain joins TRBV24-1 and TRBJ2-7; TRBD2 agrees at 8 bases. V trimming: 3 bases; J trimming: 5 bases; junction bases outside the gene matches: 8. Germline V lookup: CDR1 KGHDR, CDR2 SFDVKD. This CDR3 region has 15 residues. CDR3 nucleotides: TGTGCCACCAGTGATAGCCGGGAGGGACTGGACGAGCAGTACCTC. Its protein is CATSDSREGLDEQYL.

In its sample, this clonotype was seen a few times. The chain links TRBV5-1 to TRBJ2-7; no reliable D call. Deletions cut 4 bases from V and 4 bases from J, with 6 bases between. CDR1 and CDR2 (germline): SGHRS, YFSETQ. The CDR3 covers 11 residues. The CDR3 reads CASSGEYEQYF. The CDR3 DNA reads TGCGCCAGCAGCGGGGAATACGAGCAGTACTTC.